The subject of this entry is one TCR beta chain. This entry comes from a study of blood T cell repertoires in COVID-19. Overall study: T cells, B-cell-depleted T cells, or PBMCs supplied cDNA or gDNA.

V gave up 3 bases and J gave up 1 base; unmatched junction bases: 6. There are 16 residues in the CDR3. Germline V CDR1 and CDR2: KGHDR, SFDVKD. TCRdb's table, derived via immunoSEQ multiplex PCR, lists solely in-frame clones and lacks some. The data hold more than 110,000 clones, with around 90% observed a single time. This chain links TRBV24-1 with TRBJ2-3; 7 bases align to TRBD1. The sample was peripheral blood. This TCR was recovered from a woman older than 75 with acute or convalescent COVID-19. For the CDR3, the DNA is TGTGCCACCAGTGATGCGCGGACAGGCGGCACAGATACGCAGTATTTT. This encodes CATSDARTGGTDTQYF.